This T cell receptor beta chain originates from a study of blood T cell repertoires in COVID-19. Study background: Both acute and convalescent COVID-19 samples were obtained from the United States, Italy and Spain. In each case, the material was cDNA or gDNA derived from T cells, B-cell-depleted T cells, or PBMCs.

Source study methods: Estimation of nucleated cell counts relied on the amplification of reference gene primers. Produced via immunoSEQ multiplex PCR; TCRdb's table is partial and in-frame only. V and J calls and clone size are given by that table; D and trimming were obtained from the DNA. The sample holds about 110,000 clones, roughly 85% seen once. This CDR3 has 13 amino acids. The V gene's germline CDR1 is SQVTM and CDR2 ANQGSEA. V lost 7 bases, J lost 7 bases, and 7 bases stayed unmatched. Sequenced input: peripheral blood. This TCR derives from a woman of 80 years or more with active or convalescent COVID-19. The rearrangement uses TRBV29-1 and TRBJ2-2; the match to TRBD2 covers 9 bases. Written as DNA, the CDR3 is TGCAGCGGTGGTAGCGGGAGTTTCGGGGAGCTGTTTTTT. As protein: CSGGSGSFGELFF.